These 30 T cell receptor beta chains came from one sample sequenced in a study of T cell responses to AZD1222 COVID-19 vaccine. The repertoire was sequenced with immunoSEQ multiplex PCR; TCRdb's copy has only in-frame clones and lacks some. Of about 150,000 clones listed, just over 90% are singletons. The sequences come from peripheral blood, collected on day 0 of MenACWY control vaccination. These TCRs come from an adult in good health.

V is TRBV27 and J is TRBJ2-7; D remains unclear. V gave up 3 bases and J gave up 2 bases, with 5 bases separating them. This CDR3 contains 12 residues. Germline loops: CDR1 MNHEY, CDR2 SMNVEV (reference sequence). The CDR3 region is CASSFLTYEQYF. CDR3 DNA: TGTGCCAGCAGTTTCCTTACCTACGAGCAGTACTTC.

The chain joins TRBV29-1 to TRBJ1-1; the match to TRBD1 covers 8 bases. The CDR3 has 15 amino acids. Germline CDR1 reads SQVTM; CDR2 reads ANQGSEA. J lost 5 bases, V lost 3 bases, and 11 bases had no gene match. The CDR3 region has the DNA TGCAGCGTTGACGAGGGACAGGAAGGGGGGACTGAAGCTTTCTTT. Translating gives CSVDEGQEGGTEAFF.

The chain employs TRBV6-2 or TRBV6-3 and TRBJ2-1; 11 bases agree with TRBD2. V shed 0 bases, J shed 4 bases, and the junction held 5 bases outside the gene matches. The CDR3 totals 17 residues. In germline, CDR1 is MNHEY, CDR2 SVGEGT. The CDR3 is CASSYSRLAGTYNEQFF. CDR3 in DNA: TGTGCCAGCAGTTACTCTAGACTAGCGGGGACGTACAATGAGCAGTTCTTC.

This clone came up once. In nucleotides, the CDR3 is TGTGCCAGCAACCTCGGGACAGGGCTCGAGCAGTACTTC. Residues: CASNLGTGLEQYF. The V call is TRBV12-3 or TRBV12-4, the J call TRBJ2-7; 9 bases line up with TRBD1. CDR3 length equals 13 residues. J was trimmed by 6 bases and V by 7 bases; bases with no gene match: 7.

The J gene is TRBJ2-7, the V gene TRBV5-5, with TRBD2 matching over 14 bases. V trimming: 3 bases; J trimming: 7 bases; junction bases outside the gene matches: 6. The CDR3 runs to 15 residues. The germline V gene has CDR1 SGHKS and CDR2 YYEKEE (reference sequence). The CDR3 nucleotides are TGTGCCAGCAGCTGGGGACTAGCGGGAGTAGGGGAGCAGTACTTC. Translation gives CASSWGLAGVGEQYF. Using reference TRBV5-5 and TRBJ2-7 for the parts outside the CDR3, the full variable domain is DAGVTQSPTHLIKTRGQQVTLRCSPISGHKSVSWYQQVLGQGPQFIFQYYEKEERGRGNFPDRFSARQFPNYSSELNVNALLLGDSALYLCASSWGLAGVGEQYFGPGTRLTVT.

The rearrangement links TRBV5-1 to TRBJ2-5; a weak D match, TRBD2 (5 bases). Per the germline V gene, CDR1 is SGHRS and CDR2 is YFSETQ. V was clipped by 4 bases and J by 0 bases, with 10 bases between them. This CDR3 region has 14 residues. CDR3 nucleotide sequence: TGCGCCAGCAGCACCCGGACTTACCAAGAGACCCAGTACTTC. This codes for CASSTRTYQETQYF.

The chain's CDR3 is CATSEHQGASGSHNEQFF. Written as DNA, the CDR3 is TGTGCCACCAGTGAGCATCAGGGGGCTAGCGGGAGCCACAATGAGCAGTTCTTC. The chain is built from TRBV24-1 and TRBJ2-1; 10 nucleotides agree with TRBD2. The junction had 13 bases not matched to a gene; V was cut back by 4 bases and J by 5 bases. In germline, CDR1 is KGHDR, CDR2 SFDVKD. The CDR3 extends over 18 amino acids.

V and J are TRBV18 and TRBJ1-3, with 7 bases matching TRBD1. J gave up 8 bases and V 3 bases, and 4 bases lay outside the gene matches. The CDR3 totals 13 residues. The germline V gene encodes CDR1 KGHSH and CDR2 LQKENI. CDR3 loop: CASSPRQGDTIYF. The CDR3 coding sequence is TGTGCCAGCTCACCGAGACAGGGAGACACCATATATTTT.

The V and J genes are TRBV2 and TRBJ2-1, with 9 bases identical to TRBD2. V gave up 8 bases and J gave up 5 bases; unmatched junction bases: 4. CDR3 length: 13 amino acids. Germline V gives CDR1 SNHLY, CDR2 FYNNEI. The CDR3 nucleotides read TGTGCCAGCCTAGCGGGGATCGACAATGAGCAGTTCTTC. It specifies CASLAGIDNEQFF.

This clone was seen once. The rearrangement uses TRBV11-1 and TRBJ2-1; TRBD2 matches at 7 bases. The V gene's germline CDR1 is SGHAT and CDR2 FQDESV (reference sequence). The CDR3 extends over 16 amino acids. The J segment lost 4 bases and the V segment lost 0 bases, leaving 6 bases of the junction unmatched. The CDR3 DNA reads as TGTGCCAGCAGCTTAGCGGTCCGGCGGGAGTACAATGAGCAGTTCTTC. Amino acid sequence: CASSLAVRREYNEQFF.

V gene TRBV24-1 combines with J gene TRBJ2-3; no clear D. The CDR3 has 14 residues. The V end lost 2 bases, the J end lost 0 bases, and 5 bases lay between the germline ends. Germline lookup yields CDR1 KGHDR and CDR2 SFDVKD. The CDR3, as DNA: TGTGCCACCAGTGATTGGGGTAGCACAGATACGCAGTATTTT. Protein: CATSDWGSTDTQYF.

The V call is TRBV27, the J call TRBJ2-3; no firm D call. Between the trimmed V and J ends, which lost 3 bases and 9 bases, there was a span of 10 bases. CDR3 length: 12 amino acids. Germline V gene sequence: CDR1 MNHEY, CDR2 SMNVEV (reference sequence). CDR3 sequence reads: CASSFHEVTQYF. The CDR3 DNA sequence: TGTGCCAGCAGTTTCCACGAGGTGACGCAGTATTTT.

V is TRBV10-2 and J is TRBJ1-6; D not certain. The germline V gene has CDR1 WSHSY and CDR2 SAAADI. This CDR3 has 15 amino acids. Trimming removed 3 bases at V and 9 bases at J, with 15 bases between. This chain's CDR3 is CASSERATVFSPLHF. The CDR3 DNA is TGCGCCAGCAGTGAAAGAGCCACGGTTTTTTCACCCCTCCACTTT.

The CDR3 reads CASSPYQGTPKETQYF. The CDR3 DNA follows: TGCGCCAGCAGCCCCTATCAGGGGACGCCCAAAGAGACCCAGTACTTC. The chain links TRBV5-1 to TRBJ2-5, with D perhaps TRBD1 (6 bases). This CDR3 has 16 residues. The germline V gene encodes CDR1 SGHRS and CDR2 YFSETQ. The V end was cut by 4 bases, the J end by 3 bases, with 19 bases between.

The rearrangement joins TRBV3-1 (or the pseudogene TRBV3-2) to TRBJ1-6, with D possibly TRBD1 on 5 matching bases. Germline values: CDR1 LGHDT, CDR2 YNNKEL (reference sequence). CDR3 size: 15 residues. The germline V and J ends were trimmed by 0 bases and 10 bases, with 13 bases remaining between them. The CDR3 reads CASSQDGAGSSPLHF. DNA of the CDR3: TGTGCCAGCAGCCAAGATGGGGCAGGATCGTCACCCCTCCACTTT.

The V and J genes are TRBV6-5 and TRBJ2-5; 8 positions match TRBD2. V was pared by 6 bases and J by 0 bases, with 6 bases of the junction left unmatched. This CDR3 is built from 15 residues. Germline V gene data show CDR1 as MNHEY and CDR2 as SVGAGI. This CDR3 is CASRRTGGYQETQYF. In nucleotides, the CDR3 is TGTGCCAGCAGACGAACGGGGGGGTACCAAGAGACCCAGTACTTC.

The V call is TRBV10-3, the J call TRBJ2-7, with D uncertain. The CDR3 spans 13 residues. The V end lost 1 base, the J end lost 5 bases, and 9 bases lay between the germline ends. The germline CDR1 and CDR2 sequences are ENHRY and SYGVKD. The CDR3, as DNA: TGTGCCATCAGTGAGTTCCAAGGAGACGAGCAGTACTTC. It is translated as CAISEFQGDEQYF.

The chain combines TRBV5-1 with TRBJ1-4; 7 nucleotides match TRBD1. The CDR3 loop spans 15 amino acids. Germline lookup yields CDR1 SGHRS and CDR2 YFSETQ. After removal of 3 bases from V and 4 bases from J, the junction contained 6 bases not matched to a gene. For the CDR3, the DNA is TGCGCCAGCAGCTCGAAGACAGGGTATAATGAAAAACTGTTTTTT. It encodes CASSSKTGYNEKLFF.

This chain joins TRBV19 and TRBJ1-1; 11 bases agree with TRBD1. This CDR3 spans 15 amino acids. Germline-derived CDR1 and CDR2 are LNHDA and SQIVND (reference sequence). The V and J ends lost 6 bases and 5 bases, in that order; junction bases with no gene match: 8. The CDR3 DNA follows: TGTGCCAGTAGCCCTTGGGGGACAGGGGGGACTGAAGCTTTCTTT. Its translation: CASSPWGTGGTEAFF.

The V and J genes are TRBV27 and TRBJ2-7; 9 positions match TRBD2. V shed 5 bases and J 6 bases; nucleotides not matched to a gene: 8. Germline V CDR1 and CDR2: MNHEY, SMNVEV (reference sequence). This CDR3 is 14 amino acids long. The CDR3 DNA is TGTGCCAGCAGTACGCGGGGGGGCCTTTCCGAGCAGTACTTC. As protein: CASSTRGGLSEQYF.

The chain employs TRBV19 and TRBJ2-1, with 10 bases aligning to TRBD1. V lost 8 bases to trimming and J lost 8 bases; unmatched junction nucleotides: 9. Looked up from germline, CDR1 is LNHDA and CDR2 is SQIVND (reference sequence). The CDR3 is 14 residues long. This chain's CDR3 is CASSKRQGADEQFF. The CDR3 DNA sequence: TGTGCCAGTTCTAAGCGACAGGGGGCCGATGAGCAGTTCTTC.

This clone was observed a single time. The V call is TRBV6-5, the J call TRBJ1-1; no reliable D call. The CDR3 has 13 amino acids. V was pared by 5 bases and J by 2 bases, with 9 bases between. CDR1 is MNHEY and CDR2 is SVGAGI in the germline V gene. The CDR3 spells CASSPMTNTEAFF. CDR3 DNA sequence: TGTGCCAGCAGTCCCATGACAAACACTGAAGCTTTCTTT.

The chain uses TRBV7-2 and TRBJ2-1; D is uncertain. This CDR3 is built from 13 residues. V was clipped by 0 bases and J by 6 bases, with 6 bases between them. The germline gives CDR1 SGHTA, CDR2 FQGNSA. In nucleotides, the CDR3 is TGTGCCAGCAGCTTAGCTGCCGGCAATGAGCAGTTCTTC. As protein: CASSLAAGNEQFF.

The chain carries TRBV9 and TRBJ2-7; 8 positions agree with TRBD2. J gave up 2 bases and V 0 bases, and 4 bases lay outside the gene matches. The CDR3 extends over 15 amino acids. The V gene's germline CDR1 is SGDLS and CDR2 YYNGEE. DNA of the CDR3: TGTGCCAGCAGCGTAGAGGGTAGCGGGGCCTACGAGCAGTACTTC. Residues: CASSVEGSGAYEQYF.

This clone has more than one count but fewer than ten. The chain recombines TRBV19 with TRBJ1-5; D perhaps matches TRBD1 (6 bases). CDR1 is LNHDA and CDR2 is SQIVND in the germline V gene (reference sequence). The CDR3 has 15 residues. V lost 1 base and J lost 6, with 13 bases in between. The CDR3 DNA reads TGTGCCAGTAGTATAGTGCCGGGGGGCTTTCAGCCCCAGCATTTT. This encodes CASSIVPGGFQPQHF.

The CDR3: CSVSDNSNQPQHF. DNA for the CDR3: TGCAGCGTCTCTGATAATAGCAATCAGCCCCAGCATTTT. V is TRBV29-1 and J is TRBJ1-5; unclear D gene. Germline V gives CDR1 SQVTM, CDR2 ANQGSEA. The CDR3 consists of 13 residues. Trimming stripped 6 bases from V and 0 bases from J, with 9 bases between.

The genes are TRBV7-9 and TRBJ1-2; D is possibly TRBD1 (6 bases). The CDR3 consists of 14 residues. Trimming took off 5 bases at V and 5 bases at J, with 15 bases between the two ends. The germline V gene has CDR1 SEHNR and CDR2 FQNEAQ (reference sequence). The CDR3 loop is CASSPGAGAYGYTF. The DNA for the CDR3 is TGTGCCAGCAGCCCGGGTGCGGGGGCGTATGGCTACACCTTC.

V usage is TRBV6-1 and J usage is TRBJ2-3, with 10 positions matching TRBD2. Trimming at V came to 0 bases and at J to 4 bases, leaving 1 base not matched to a gene. The CDR3 is 15 residues long. CDR1 and CDR2 from the germline V gene are MNHNS and SASEGT. CDR3 in amino acids: CASSEALAGADTQYF. The CDR3 DNA follows: TGTGCCAGCAGTGAAGCGCTAGCGGGGGCAGATACGCAGTATTTT.

The chain carries TRBV11-2 and TRBJ1-1; D gene uncertain. This CDR3 has 12 amino acids. The V and J ends lost 2 bases and 4 bases respectively, with 5 bases between them. CDR1 SGHAT and CDR2 FQNNGV come from the germline V gene. The CDR3 DNA sequence: TGTGCCAGCAGCTTATCAGGCACTGAAGCTTTCTTT. It translates to CASSLSGTEAFF.

About this clone: Other DNA sequences in the sample encode the same CDR3. V is TRBV2 and J is TRBJ1-1, with 7 positions matching TRBD1. Germline V lookup: CDR1 SNHLY, CDR2 FYNNEI. This CDR3 contains 14 residues. V lost 6 bases and J lost 0; bases outside the gene matches: 4. This CDR3 reads CASRDRAMNTEAFF. CDR3 DNA: TGTGCCAGCAGAGACAGGGCGATGAACACTGAAGCTTTCTTT.